A single T cell receptor (beta chain) is shown here with its context. The antigen is undetermined. This sample was taken from a study of T cells after yellow fever vaccination. Study context: Fractions of limited cellularity were prepared by means of SMART-Seq v4 Ultra Low Input.

A single record per CDR3 protein comes from TCRdb applying MiXCR to the 5' RACE reads. The profile shows some 300,000 distinct CDR3 sequences, under 9% of them singletons. The CDR3 runs 15 residues. Per the germline V gene, CDR1 is SGHAT and CDR2 is FQNNGV. V gave up 5 bases and J gave up 4 bases, with 15 bases separating them. Study outcomes and limitations: Some clonotypes, a small share, were shared between CD4 and CD8 compartments.

This clonotype originated in a man aged 18 to 35 who received the YFV17D yellow fever vaccine. Sequencing used CD4+ T cells sorted from PBMCs, obtained 5 days after the yellow fever booster vaccination. The V call is TRBV11-2, the J call TRBJ2-1, with TRBD2 as a possible D gene (6 bases). CDR3 DNA sequence: TGTGCCAGCAGCAGTCGACTAGGTTGGTACAATGAGCAGTTCTTC. Protein product: CASSSRLGWYNEQFF.